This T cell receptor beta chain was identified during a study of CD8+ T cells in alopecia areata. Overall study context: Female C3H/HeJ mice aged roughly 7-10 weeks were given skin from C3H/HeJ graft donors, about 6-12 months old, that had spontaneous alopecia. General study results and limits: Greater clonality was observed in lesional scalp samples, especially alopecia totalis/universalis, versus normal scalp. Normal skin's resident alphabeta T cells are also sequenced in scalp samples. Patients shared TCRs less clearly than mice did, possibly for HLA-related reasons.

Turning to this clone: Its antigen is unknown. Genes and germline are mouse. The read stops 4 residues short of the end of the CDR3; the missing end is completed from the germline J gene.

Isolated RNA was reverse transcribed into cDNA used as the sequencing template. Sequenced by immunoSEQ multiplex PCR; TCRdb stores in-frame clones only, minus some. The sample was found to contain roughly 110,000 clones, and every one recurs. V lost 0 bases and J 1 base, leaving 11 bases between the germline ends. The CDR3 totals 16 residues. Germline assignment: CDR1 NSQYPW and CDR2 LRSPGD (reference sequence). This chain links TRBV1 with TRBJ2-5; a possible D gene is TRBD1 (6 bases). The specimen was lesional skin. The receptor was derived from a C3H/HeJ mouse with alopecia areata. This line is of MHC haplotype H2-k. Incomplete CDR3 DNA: TGCACCTGCAGTGCAGACCACAGGGAGGACCAAGAC. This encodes CTCSADHREDQD. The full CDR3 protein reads CTCSADHREDQDTQYF.